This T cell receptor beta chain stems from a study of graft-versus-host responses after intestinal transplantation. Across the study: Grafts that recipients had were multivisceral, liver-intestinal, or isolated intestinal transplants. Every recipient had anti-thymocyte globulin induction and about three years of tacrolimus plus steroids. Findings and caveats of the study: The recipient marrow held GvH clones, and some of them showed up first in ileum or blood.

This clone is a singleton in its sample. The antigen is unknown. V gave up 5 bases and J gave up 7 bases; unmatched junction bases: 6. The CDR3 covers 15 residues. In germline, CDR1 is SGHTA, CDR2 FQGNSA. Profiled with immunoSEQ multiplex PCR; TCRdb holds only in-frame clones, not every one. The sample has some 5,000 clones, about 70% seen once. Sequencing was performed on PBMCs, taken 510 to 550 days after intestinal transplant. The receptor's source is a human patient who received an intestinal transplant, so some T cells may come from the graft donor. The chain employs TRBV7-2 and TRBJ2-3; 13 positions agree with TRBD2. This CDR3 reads CASSPGLAGKNTQYF. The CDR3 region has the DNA TGTGCCAGCAGCCCGGGACTAGCGGGGAAAAATACGCAGTATTTT.